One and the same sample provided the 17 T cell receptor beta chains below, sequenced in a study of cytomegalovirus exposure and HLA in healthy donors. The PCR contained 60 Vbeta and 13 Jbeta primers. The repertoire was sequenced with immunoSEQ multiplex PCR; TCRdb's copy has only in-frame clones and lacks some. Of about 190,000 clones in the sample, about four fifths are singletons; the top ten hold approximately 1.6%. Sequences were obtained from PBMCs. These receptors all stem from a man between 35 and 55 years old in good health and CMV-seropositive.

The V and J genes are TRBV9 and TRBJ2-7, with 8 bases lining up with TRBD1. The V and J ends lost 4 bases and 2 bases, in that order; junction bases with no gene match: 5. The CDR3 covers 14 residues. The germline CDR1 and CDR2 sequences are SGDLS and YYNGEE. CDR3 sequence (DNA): TGTGCCAGCAGCCCCCGGGACAGGACCTACGAGCAGTACTTC. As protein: CASSPRDRTYEQYF.

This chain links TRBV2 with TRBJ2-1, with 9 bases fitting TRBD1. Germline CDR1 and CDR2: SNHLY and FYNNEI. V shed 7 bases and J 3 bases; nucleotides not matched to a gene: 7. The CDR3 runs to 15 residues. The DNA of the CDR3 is TGTGCCAGCACTGGGGACAGGGAAAACTACAATGAGCAGTTCTTC. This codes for CASTGDRENYNEQFF.

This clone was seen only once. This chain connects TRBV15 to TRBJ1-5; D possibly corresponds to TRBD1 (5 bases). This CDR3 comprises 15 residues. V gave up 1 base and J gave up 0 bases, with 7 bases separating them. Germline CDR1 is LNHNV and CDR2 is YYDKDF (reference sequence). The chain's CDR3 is CATSRGGLSNQPQHF. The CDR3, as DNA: TGTGCCACCAGCAGAGGGGGCCTTAGCAATCAGCCCCAGCATTTT.

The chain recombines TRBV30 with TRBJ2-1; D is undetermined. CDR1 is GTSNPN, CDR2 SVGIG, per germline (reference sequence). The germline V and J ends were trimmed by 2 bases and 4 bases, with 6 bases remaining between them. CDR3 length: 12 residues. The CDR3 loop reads CAWSRGYNEQFF. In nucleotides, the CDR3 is TGTGCCTGGAGTCGCGGTTACAATGAGCAGTTCTTC.

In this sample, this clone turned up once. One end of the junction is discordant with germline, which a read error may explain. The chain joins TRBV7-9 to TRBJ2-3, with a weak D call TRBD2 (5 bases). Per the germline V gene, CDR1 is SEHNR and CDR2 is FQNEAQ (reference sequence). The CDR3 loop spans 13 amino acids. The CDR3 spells CSSSRGGTDTQYF. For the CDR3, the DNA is TGTTCCAGCAGCCGGGGAGGCACAGATACGCAGTATTTT.

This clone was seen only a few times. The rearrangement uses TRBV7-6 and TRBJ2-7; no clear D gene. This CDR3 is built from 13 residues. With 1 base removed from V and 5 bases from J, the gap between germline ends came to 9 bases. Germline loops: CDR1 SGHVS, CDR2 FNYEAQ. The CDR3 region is CASSLGGLDEQYF. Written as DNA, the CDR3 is TGTGCCAGCAGCTTAGGTGGGCTCGACGAGCAGTACTTC.

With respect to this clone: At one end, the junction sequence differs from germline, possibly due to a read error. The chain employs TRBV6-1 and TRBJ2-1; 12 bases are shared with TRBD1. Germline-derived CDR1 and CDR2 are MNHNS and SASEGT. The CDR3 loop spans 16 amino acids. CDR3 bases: TGTGCCAGCAGTGTCCCGGGACAGGGGGCCTACAATGGGCAGTTCTTC. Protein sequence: CASSVPGQGAYNGQFF.

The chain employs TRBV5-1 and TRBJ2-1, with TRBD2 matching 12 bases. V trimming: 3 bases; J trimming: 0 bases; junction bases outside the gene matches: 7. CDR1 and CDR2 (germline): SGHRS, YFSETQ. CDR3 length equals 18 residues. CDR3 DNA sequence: TGCGCCAGCAGCTCAACTAGCGGGAGGCCTAGCTCCTACAATGAGCAGTTCTTC. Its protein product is CASSSTSGRPSSYNEQFF. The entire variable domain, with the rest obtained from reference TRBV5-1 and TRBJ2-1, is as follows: KAGVTQTPRYLIKTRGQQVTLSCSPISGHRSVSWYQQTPGQGLQFLFEYFSETQRNKGNFPGRFSGRQFSNSRSEMNVSTLELGDSALYLCASSSTSGRPSSYNEQFFGPGTRLTVL.

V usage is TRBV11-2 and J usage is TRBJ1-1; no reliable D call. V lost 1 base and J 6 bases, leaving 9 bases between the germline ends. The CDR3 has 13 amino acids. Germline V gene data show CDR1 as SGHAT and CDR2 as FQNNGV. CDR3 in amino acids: CASSLVFPAEAFF. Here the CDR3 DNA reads TGTGCCAGCAGCTTAGTGTTCCCGGCTGAAGCTTTCTTT.

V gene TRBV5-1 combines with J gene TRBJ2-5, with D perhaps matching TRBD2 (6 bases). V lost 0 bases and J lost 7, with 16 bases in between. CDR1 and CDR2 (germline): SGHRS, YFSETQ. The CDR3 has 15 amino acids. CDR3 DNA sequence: TGCGCCAGCAGCTTGGGCGTAGTGGGGGGACGGACCCAGTACTTC. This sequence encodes CASSLGVVGGRTQYF. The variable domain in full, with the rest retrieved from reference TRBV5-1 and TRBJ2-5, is KAGVTQTPRYLIKTRGQQVTLSCSPISGHRSVSWYQQTPGQGLQFLFEYFSETQRNKGNFPGRFSGRQFSNSRSEMNVSTLELGDSALYLCASSLGVVGGRTQYFGPGTRLLVL.

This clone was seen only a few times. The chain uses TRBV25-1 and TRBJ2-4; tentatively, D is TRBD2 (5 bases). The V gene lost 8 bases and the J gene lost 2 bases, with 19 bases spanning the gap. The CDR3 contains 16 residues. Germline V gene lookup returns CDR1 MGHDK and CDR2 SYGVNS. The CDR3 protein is CASDTGERRPKNIQYF. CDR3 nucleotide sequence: TGTGCCAGCGACACTGGTGAGCGGAGGCCCAAAAACATTCAGTACTTC. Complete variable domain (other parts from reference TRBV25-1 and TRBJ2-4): EADIYQTPRYLVIGTGKKITLECSQTMGHDKMYWYQQDPGMELHLIHYSYGVNSTEKGDLSSESTVSRIRTEHFPLTLESARPSHTSQYLCASDTGERRPKNIQYFGAGTRLSVL.

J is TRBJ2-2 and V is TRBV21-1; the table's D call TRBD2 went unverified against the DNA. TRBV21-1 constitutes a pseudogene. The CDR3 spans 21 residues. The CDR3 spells CASSKTLPTQREPANTGELFF. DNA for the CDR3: TGTGCCAGCAGCAAAACCCTTCCGACCCAGCGGGAGCCAGCGAACACCGGGGAGCTGTTTTTT.

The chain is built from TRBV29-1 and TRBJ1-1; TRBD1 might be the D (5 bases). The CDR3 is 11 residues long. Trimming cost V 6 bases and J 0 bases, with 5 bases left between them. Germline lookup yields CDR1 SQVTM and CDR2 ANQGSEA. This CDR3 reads CSVTVNTEAFF. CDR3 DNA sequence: TGCAGCGTGACAGTGAACACTGAAGCTTTCTTT.

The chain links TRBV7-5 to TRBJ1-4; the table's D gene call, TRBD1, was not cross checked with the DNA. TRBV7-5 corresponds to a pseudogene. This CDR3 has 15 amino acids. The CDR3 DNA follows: TGTGTCAGAAGCTTTGGACAGGGACTAAATGAAAAACTGTTTTTT. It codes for CVRSFGQGLNEKLFF.

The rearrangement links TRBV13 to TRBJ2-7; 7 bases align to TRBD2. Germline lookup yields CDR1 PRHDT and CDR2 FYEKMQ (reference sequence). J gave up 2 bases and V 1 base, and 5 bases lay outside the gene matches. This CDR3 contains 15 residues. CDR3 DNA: TGTGCCAGCAGCTTAGCCCCCGCGGGGGCCTACGAGCAGTACTTC. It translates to CASSLAPAGAYEQYF.

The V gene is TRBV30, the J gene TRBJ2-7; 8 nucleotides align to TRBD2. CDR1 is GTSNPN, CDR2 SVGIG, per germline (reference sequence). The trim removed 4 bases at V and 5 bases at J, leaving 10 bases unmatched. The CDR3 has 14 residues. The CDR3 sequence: CAWTTSGSPHEQYF. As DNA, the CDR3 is TGTGCCTGGACTACAAGCGGGAGTCCGCACGAGCAGTACTTC.

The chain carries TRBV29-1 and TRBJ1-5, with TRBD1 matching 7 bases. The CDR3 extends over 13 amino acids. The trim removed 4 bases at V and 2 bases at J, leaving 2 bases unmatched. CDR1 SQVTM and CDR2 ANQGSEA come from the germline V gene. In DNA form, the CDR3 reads TGCAGCGTTGGAGGGGGCGGCAATCAGCCCCAGCATTTT. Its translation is CSVGGGGNQPQHF. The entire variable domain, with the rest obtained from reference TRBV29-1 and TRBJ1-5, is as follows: SAVISQKPSRDICQRGTSLTIQCQVDSQVTMMFWYRQQPGQSLTLIATANQGSEATYESGFVIDKFPISRPNLTFSTLTVSNMSPEDSSIYLCSVGGGGNQPQHFGDGTRLSIL.